What follows are 30 T cell receptor beta chains derived from one specimen sequenced in a study of blood T cell repertoires in COVID-19. This table comes from immunoSEQ multiplex PCR, and its TCRdb copy is limited to in-frame clones, with some not included. The sample lists some 200,000 clones, around 87% occurring once. Input material: peripheral blood. The receptors derive from a man between 35 and 55 years old with active or convalescent COVID-19.

This clone was counted a single time. V and J are TRBV30 and TRBJ1-3; no firm D call. Germline V gene lookup returns CDR1 GTSNPN and CDR2 SVGIG (reference sequence). V was cut by 8 bases and J by 3 bases, with 14 bases left in between. The CDR3 length is 13 residues. The CDR3 is CARAGGDGNTIYF. DNA for the CDR3: TGTGCCCGAGCGGGAGGCGATGGAAACACCATATATTTT.

By sample fraction, this clone is medium-sized. The CDR3 DNA sequence: TGTGCCAGCAGCGGACAGGGGACAATCACTGAAGCTTTCTTT. Translated, it gives CASSGQGTITEAFF. This sequence joins TRBV5-6 and TRBJ1-1, with 9 bases lining up with TRBD1. Germline V gives CDR1 SGHDT, CDR2 YYEEEE. This CDR3 comprises 14 residues. Trimming cost V 4 bases and J 4 bases; bases outside gene matches: 5.

The V call is TRBV30, the J call TRBJ1-3; 7 bases fit TRBD1. J was trimmed by 4 bases and V by 0 bases; bases with no gene match: 3. The length of the CDR3 is 14 residues. Germline CDR1 GTSNPN, CDR2 SVGIG (reference sequence). The CDR3 region is CAWSVGGGGNTIYF. The CDR3 DNA reads TGTGCCTGGAGTGTAGGGGGCGGAGGAAACACCATATATTTT.

The chain has TRBV6-2 or TRBV6-3 and TRBJ2-7; 9 nucleotides match TRBD2. The germline V gene has CDR1 MNHEY and CDR2 SVGEGT. The CDR3 runs 15 residues. J gave up 1 base and V 5 bases, and 6 bases lay outside the gene matches. DNA of the CDR3: TGTGCCAGCAGTACGACTAGCGGAAGATCCTACGAGCAGTACTTC. Encoded protein: CASSTTSGRSYEQYF.

This rearrangement joins TRBV4-2 to TRBJ2-4; perhaps TRBD1 as D (6 bases). Trimming took 2 bases from V and 7 from J, leaving 12 bases between them. Germline loops: CDR1 LGHNA, CDR2 YNFKEQ. This CDR3 has 14 residues. The CDR3 is CASSQTSRGNIQYF. CDR3 bases: TGTGCCAGCAGCCAAACATCTAGGGGGAACATTCAGTACTTC.

The chain recombines TRBV3-1 (or the pseudogene TRBV3-2) with TRBJ2-7, with D maybe TRBD1 (5 bases). Per the germline V gene, CDR1 is LGHDT and CDR2 is YNNKEL (reference sequence). V lost 0 bases to trimming and J lost 6 bases, with 6 bases between them. CDR3 length: 12 residues. CDR3 loop: CASSQEGAEQYF. The CDR3 DNA sequence: TGTGCCAGCAGCCAAGAAGGGGCCGAGCAGTACTTC.

This sequence joins TRBV9 and TRBJ1-1, with D perhaps TRBD1 (6 bases). The CDR3 runs 15 residues. V was shortened by 1 base and J by 2 bases, with 12 bases between the two germline ends. Germline V gene sequence: CDR1 SGDLS, CDR2 YYNGEE. The CDR3 DNA sequence: TGTGCCAGCAGCGTAACTCAGGGGATAAACACTGAAGCTTTCTTT. It yields the protein CASSVTQGINTEAFF.

The chain joins TRBV28 to TRBJ2-7, with 8 bases fitting TRBD1. V lost 5 bases, J lost 2 bases, and 5 bases stayed unmatched. The CDR3 loop spans 14 amino acids. Germline loops: CDR1 MDHEN, CDR2 SYDVKM. This CDR3 reads CASSGQGATYEQYF. The CDR3 bases are TGTGCCAGCAGTGGCCAGGGGGCAACCTACGAGCAGTACTTC.

V is TRBV2 and J is TRBJ1-6; D unresolved. The V and J ends lost 2 bases and 7 bases respectively, with 9 bases between them. This CDR3 region has 14 residues. Germline CDR1 SNHLY, CDR2 FYNNEI. Here the CDR3 reads CASSERGVNSPLHF. CDR3 DNA sequence: TGTGCCAGCAGTGAACGGGGTGTCAATTCACCCCTCCACTTT.

The chain couples TRBV5-1 to TRBJ1-1; D ambiguous. V gave up 4 bases and J gave up 1 base, with 11 bases separating them. The CDR3 length is 14 residues. Looked up from germline, CDR1 is SGHRS and CDR2 is YFSETQ. The CDR3 loop is CASSLATANTEAFF. In DNA, the CDR3 is TGCGCCAGCAGCCTGGCCACAGCGAACACTGAAGCTTTCTTT.

The chain uses TRBV6-5 and TRBJ2-5; TRBD2 aligns across 11 bases. V lost 2 bases to trimming and J lost 4 bases; unmatched junction nucleotides: 6. CDR1 and CDR2 from the germline V gene are MNHEY and SVGAGI. The CDR3 sequence is 16 residues long. The CDR3 DNA follows: TGTGCCAGCAGTTACGCGTCTAGCGGGGGGAGAGAGACCCAGTACTTC. Amino acids: CASSYASSGGRETQYF.

The V and J genes are TRBV5-4 and TRBJ1-1; D gene uncertain. V was trimmed by 4 bases and J by 1 base, leaving 14 bases between them. This CDR3 contains 15 residues. Germline CDR1 reads SGHNT; CDR2 reads YYREEE (reference sequence). For the CDR3, the DNA is TGTGCCAGCAGCCATCCCGGCAGGCAGAACACTGAAGCTTTCTTT. This encodes CASSHPGRQNTEAFF.

This chain uses TRBV30 with TRBJ1-2; D uncertain. Germline CDR1 and CDR2: GTSNPN and SVGIG (reference sequence). The length of the CDR3 is 14 residues. V was pared by 1 base and J by 2 bases, with 11 bases between. The CDR3: CAWSAVPGNYGYTF. The CDR3 DNA reads as TGTGCCTGGAGTGCTGTTCCGGGGAACTATGGCTACACCTTC.

V is TRBV11-1 and J is TRBJ2-1; D might be TRBD1 (5 bases). Germline V gene lookup returns CDR1 SGHAT and CDR2 FQDESV (reference sequence). Trimming took off 2 bases at V and 5 bases at J, with 13 bases between the two ends. The CDR3 length is 15 residues. The CDR3 sequence is CASSLWSTANNEQFF. CDR3 nucleotides: TGTGCCAGCAGCTTATGGTCGACAGCTAACAATGAGCAGTTCTTC.

CDR3 region: CATSRDRTSGGVQYF. The CDR3 nucleotides read TGTGCCACCAGCAGAGATCGAACTAGCGGGGGAGTGCAGTATTTT. The chain uses TRBV15 and TRBJ2-3; 11 bases line up with TRBD2. V lost 0 bases and J lost 11; bases outside the gene matches: 7. The CDR3 extends over 15 amino acids. Germline V gene lookup returns CDR1 LNHNV and CDR2 YYDKDF (reference sequence). Full variable domain (rest looked up from reference TRBV15 and TRBJ2-3): DAMVIQNPRYQVTQFGKPVTLSCSQTLNHNVMYWYQQKSSQAPKLLFHYYDKDFNNEADTPDNFQSRRPNTSFCFLDIRSPGLGDTAMYLCATSRDRTSGGVQYFGPGTRLTVL.

This clone was counted only a few times. This sequence joins TRBV20-1 and TRBJ1-4, with D uncertain. In germline, CDR1 is DFQATT, CDR2 SNEGSKA (reference sequence). V dropped 5 bases and J dropped 6 bases, with 4 bases sitting between them. The CDR3 runs to 10 residues. CDR3 in DNA: TGCAGTGCTTCGGATGAAAAACTGTTTTTT. As protein: CSASDEKLFF.

The gene calls are TRBV5-6 and TRBJ1-2; 9 bases are shared with TRBD1. CDR3 size: 18 residues. Germline lookup yields CDR1 SGHDT and CDR2 YYEEEE. The junction had 13 bases not matched to a gene; V was cut back by 0 bases and J by 4 bases. This CDR3 is CASSLVGTGYQGSYGYTF. DNA for the CDR3: TGTGCCAGCAGCTTGGTGGGGACAGGGTATCAAGGATCCTATGGCTACACCTTC.

CDR3 in DNA: TGTGCCAGCAGGGGCCCTAATCGGAACACTGAAGCTTTCTTT. Translated, it gives CASRGPNRNTEAFF. The V and J genes are TRBV6-6 and TRBJ1-1; D is unclear. This CDR3 region has 14 residues. Deletions cut 6 bases from V and 1 base from J, with 12 bases between. Germline values: CDR1 MNHNY, CDR2 SVGAGI (reference sequence).

DNA for the CDR3: TGTGCCAGTAGTATTAAAGGGGGCGCGTTAATCGGTCAGCCCCAGCATTTT. It specifies CASSIKGGALIGQPQHF. This chain uses TRBV19 with TRBJ1-5, with 7 bases lining up with TRBD1. This CDR3 spans 17 amino acids. The germline V gene encodes CDR1 LNHDA and CDR2 SQIVND (reference sequence). V lost 3 bases to trimming and J lost 6 bases; unmatched junction nucleotides: 14.

V gene TRBV5-5 combines with J gene TRBJ1-2; 7 bases are shared with TRBD1. The germline CDR1 and CDR2 sequences are SGHKS and YYEKEE (reference sequence). The CDR3 totals 14 residues. The V gene end was trimmed by 4 bases and the J gene end by 7 bases; junction bases not matched to a gene: 10. CDR3: CASSPVGTVPGYTF. As DNA, the CDR3 is TGTGCCAGCAGCCCGGTCGGGACAGTTCCTGGCTACACCTTC.

CDR3 nucleotide sequence: TGTGCCAGTAGTAGGGACAATAGCAATCAGCCCCAGCATTTT. Residues: CASSRDNSNQPQHF. This chain joins TRBV19 and TRBJ1-5, with D perhaps matching TRBD1 (6 bases). Germline-derived CDR1 and CDR2 are LNHDA and SQIVND (reference sequence). Trimming took 4 bases from V and 0 from J, leaving 7 bases between them. The CDR3 runs to 14 residues.

This chain links TRBV6-5 with TRBJ2-3; TRBD2 matches 11 bases. V shed 5 bases and J 0 bases; nucleotides not matched to a gene: 1. CDR1 and CDR2 (germline): MNHEY, SVGAGI. The length of the CDR3 is 15 residues. The CDR3 is CASSPSGGSTDTQYF. The CDR3, as DNA: TGTGCCAGCAGTCCTAGCGGGGGGAGCACAGATACGCAGTATTTT.

The rearrangement links TRBV19 to TRBJ2-1; perhaps TRBD2 as D (5 bases). With 2 bases removed from V and 8 bases from J, the gap between germline ends came to 25 bases. The CDR3 runs to 18 residues. Germline CDR1 reads LNHDA; CDR2 reads SQIVND (reference sequence). The CDR3, as DNA: TGTGCCAGTAGTATACGGCCCTTAACTAGGATGGGTTTCGATGAGCAGTTCTTC. Translated, it gives CASSIRPLTRMGFDEQFF.

The rearrangement joins TRBV28 to TRBJ2-7; TRBD1 matches at 7 bases. CDR3 size: 16 residues. CDR1 MDHEN and CDR2 SYDVKM come from the germline V gene. The V gene end was trimmed by 5 bases and the J gene end by 3 bases; junction bases not matched to a gene: 13. Here the CDR3 reads CASSNTGQARGYEQYF. The CDR3 DNA sequence: TGTGCCAGCAGTAATACCGGACAGGCTAGAGGCTACGAGCAGTACTTC.

V usage is TRBV10-2 and J usage is TRBJ1-2, with 8 positions matching TRBD1. This CDR3 contains 14 residues. The germline CDR1 and CDR2 sequences are WSHSY and SAAADI. V was clipped by 1 base and J by 5 bases; unmatched bases: 3. DNA of the CDR3: TGCGCCAGCAGTGAGTGGACAGGGCTTTATGGCTACACCTTC. This translates into CASSEWTGLYGYTF.

The chain joins TRBV7-2 to TRBJ1-1; D gene unclear. There are 14 residues in the CDR3. The germline V and J ends were trimmed by 3 bases and 10 bases, with 18 bases remaining between them. Germline CDR1 and CDR2: SGHTA and FQGNSA. The CDR3 is CASSLVSSALGAFF. The CDR3 DNA is TGTGCCAGCAGCTTGGTTTCGAGTGCACTCGGAGCTTTCTTT.

The chain combines TRBV10-2 with TRBJ1-1, with D unresolved. Germline V gene sequence: CDR1 WSHSY, CDR2 SAAADI. The CDR3 contains 12 residues. The V and J ends lost 8 bases and 5 bases respectively, with 12 bases between them. The CDR3 DNA sequence: TGCGCCAGCGCCCGGCGGGCAACTGAAGCTTTCTTT. Translating gives CASARRATEAFF.

The gene calls are TRBV9 and TRBJ2-2; 7 bases fit TRBD1. The length of the CDR3 is 15 residues. In germline, CDR1 is SGDLS, CDR2 YYNGEE. J was trimmed by 6 bases and V by 3 bases; bases with no gene match: 8. The CDR3 coding sequence is TGTGCCAGCAGCGGGGTGGCAGGGGGTCCCGGGGAGCTGTTTTTT. It is translated as CASSGVAGGPGELFF.

V is TRBV2 and J is TRBJ2-5; 11 bases are a match to TRBD1. CDR3 size: 14 residues. Unmatched junction bases numbered 6, after V lost 8 bases and J lost 4 bases. Germline values: CDR1 SNHLY, CDR2 FYNNEI. The CDR3: CASGQDRGLETQYF. The DNA for the CDR3 is TGTGCCAGCGGGCAGGACAGGGGGCTAGAGACCCAGTACTTC.

This chain uses TRBV28 with TRBJ1-2; 9 nucleotides line up with TRBD1. CDR1 is MDHEN and CDR2 is SYDVKM in the germline V gene. The CDR3 has 13 amino acids. The V and J ends lost 7 bases and 4 bases, in that order; junction bases with no gene match: 4. CDR3 sequence reads: CASTEDRGYGYTF. The CDR3 DNA sequence: TGTGCCAGCACTGAGGACAGGGGCTATGGCTACACCTTC.